This T cell receptor (beta chain) was captured in a study of shared T cell receptors in the human thymus. Measured with immunoSEQ multiplex PCR; TCRdb has only the in-frame clones, and not every one. Counted here are 700,000 or so clones, 80% to 90% occurring once; the ten biggest clones make up more than 0.008%. These data are also associated with another study on human thymus T cells. That investigation notes: Thymus tissue was removed during corrective cardiac surgery. Among thymic and blood repertoires, usage of V and J genes appeared biased. Thymic repertoires overlap heavily among unrelated individuals, related research has reported.

This clonotype was obtained from a girl under two years old with a congenital heart defect. Specimen: thymocytes.

The CDR3 is CASRMTASNSPLHF. The CDR3 region has the DNA TGTGCCAGCAGGATGACAGCTTCAAATTCACCCCTCCACTTT. This chain joins TRBV6-1 and TRBJ1-6, with TRBD1 as a possible D gene (5 bases). Germline CDR1 is MNHNS and CDR2 is SASEGT. The CDR3 totals 14 residues. V dropped 6 bases and J dropped 7 bases, with 13 bases sitting between them.